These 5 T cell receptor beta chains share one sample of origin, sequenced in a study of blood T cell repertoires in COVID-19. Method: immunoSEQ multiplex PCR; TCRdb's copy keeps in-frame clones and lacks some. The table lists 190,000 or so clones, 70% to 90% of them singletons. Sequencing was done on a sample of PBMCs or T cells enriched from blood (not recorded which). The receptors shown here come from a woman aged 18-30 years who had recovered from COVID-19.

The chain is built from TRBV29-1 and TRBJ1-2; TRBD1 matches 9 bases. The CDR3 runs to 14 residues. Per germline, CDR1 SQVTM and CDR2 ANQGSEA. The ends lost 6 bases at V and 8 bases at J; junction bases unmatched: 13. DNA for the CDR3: TGCAGCGTGGACAGGGGAGCCACGTCGGGAGGCTACACCTTC. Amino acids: CSVDRGATSGGYTF.

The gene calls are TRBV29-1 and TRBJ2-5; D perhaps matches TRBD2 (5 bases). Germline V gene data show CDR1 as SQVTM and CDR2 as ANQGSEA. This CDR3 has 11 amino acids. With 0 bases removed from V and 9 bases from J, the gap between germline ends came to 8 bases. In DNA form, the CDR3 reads TGCAGCGTTGAAGACGGGGTCTCCCAGTACTTC. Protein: CSVEDGVSQYF.

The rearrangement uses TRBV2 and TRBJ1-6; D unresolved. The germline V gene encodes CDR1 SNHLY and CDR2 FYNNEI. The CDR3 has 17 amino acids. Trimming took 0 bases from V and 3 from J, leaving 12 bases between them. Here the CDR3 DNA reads TGTGCCAGCAGTGAAGCTCTTGGACTGGTCTATAATTCACCCCTCCACTTT. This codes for CASSEALGLVYNSPLHF.

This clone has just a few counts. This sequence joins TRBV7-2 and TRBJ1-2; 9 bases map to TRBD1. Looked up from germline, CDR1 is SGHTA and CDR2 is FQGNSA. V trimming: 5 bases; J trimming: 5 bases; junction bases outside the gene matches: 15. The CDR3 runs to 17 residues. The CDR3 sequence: CASSLGTGTVWGYGYTF. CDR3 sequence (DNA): TGTGCCAGCAGCCTCGGGACAGGGACGGTATGGGGGTATGGCTACACCTTC.

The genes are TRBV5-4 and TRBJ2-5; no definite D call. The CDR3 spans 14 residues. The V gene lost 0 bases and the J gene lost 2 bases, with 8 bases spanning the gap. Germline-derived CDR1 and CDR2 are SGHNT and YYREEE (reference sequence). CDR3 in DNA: TGTGCCAGCAGCTTGGCGTCAGAACAAGAGACCCAGTACTTC. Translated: CASSLASEQETQYF.